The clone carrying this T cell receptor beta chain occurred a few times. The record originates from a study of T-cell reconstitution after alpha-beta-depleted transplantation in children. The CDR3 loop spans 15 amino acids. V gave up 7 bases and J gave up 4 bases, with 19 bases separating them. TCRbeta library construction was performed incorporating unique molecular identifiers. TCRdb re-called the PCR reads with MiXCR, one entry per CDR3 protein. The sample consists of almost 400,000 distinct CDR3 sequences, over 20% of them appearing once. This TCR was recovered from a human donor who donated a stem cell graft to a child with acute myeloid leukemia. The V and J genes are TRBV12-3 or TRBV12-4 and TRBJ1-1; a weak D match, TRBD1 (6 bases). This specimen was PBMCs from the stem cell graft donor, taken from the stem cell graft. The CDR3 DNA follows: TGTGCCAGCACCCCCAAAGGGGGGGTCGGCACTGAAGCTTTCTTT. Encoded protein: CASTPKGGVGTEAFF.